One sample yielded the 3 T cell receptor beta chains listed below, sequenced in a study of T cells in women clearing cervical HPV infection. Produced via immunoSEQ multiplex PCR; TCRdb's table is partial and in-frame only. Recorded here are 45,000 to 55,000 clones; the top ten clones represent around 1.5%. Material for sequencing was blood buffy coat. These receptors came from a woman between 18 and 69 years old with a cervical HPV16 infection that either progressed to CIN3+ or cleared (not recorded which).

Details on this clone: The DNA ends 3 residues before the CDR3 does, and the rest of the CDR3 is filled in from the germline J gene. This chain connects TRBV20-1 to TRBJ2-7, with TRBD2 identical over 9 bases. Unmatched junction bases numbered 12, after V lost 3 bases and J lost 3 bases. The CDR3 sequence is 16 residues long. Germline CDR1 DFQATT, CDR2 SNEGSKA (reference sequence). CDR3 region: CSASSFRSGSGYEQYF. The sequenced part of the CDR3 DNA is TGCAGTGCTAGTTCCTTTCGTAGCGGGAGTGGCTACGAG.

Remarks on this clone: The read ends 3 residues early relative to the CDR3; the germline J gene fills the gap. The genes are TRBV7-9 and TRBJ2-1; 12 bases are a match to TRBD2. The V gene's germline CDR1 is SEHNR and CDR2 FQNEAQ (reference sequence). Unmatched junction bases numbered 4, after V lost 5 bases and J lost 8 bases. The CDR3 runs 14 residues. Partial CDR3 DNA: TGTGCCAGCAGCCCTAGCGGGAGGGTAGATGAG. This encodes CASSPSGRVDE. The entire CDR3 sequence reads CASSPSGRVDEQFF.

On this clone itself: The read is 3 residues too short to cover the CDR3 end, so that end is filled in from the germline J gene. V is TRBV6-2 or TRBV6-3 and J is TRBJ2-7, with D possibly matching TRBD2 (5 bases). V was pared by 5 bases and J by 0 bases, with 11 bases between. This CDR3 region has 14 residues. Germline V gene lookup returns CDR1 MNHEY and CDR2 SVGEGT. Partial CDR3 DNA: TGTGCCAGCAGTCGCCCAGCGGTCTCCTACGAG. Translated: CASSRPAVSYE. From start to end, the CDR3 is CASSRPAVSYEQYF.